The 5 T cell receptor beta chains below were found in one sample sequenced in a study of CD8+ T cells in alopecia areata. Treatment described: oral pan-JAK inhibitor, 5-10 mg twice daily. cDNA prepared by RNA extraction and subsequent reverse transcription served as the template for sequencing. TCRdb's copy holds only in-frame clones and misses some; the assay was immunoSEQ multiplex PCR. The data hold about 190,000 clones, with around three fifths observed a single time. This specimen was CD4+ T cells sorted from blood, taken around week 49, from a patient treated with tofacitinib. The receptors were sampled from a human donor with alopecia areata.

This clone was found a few times. The DNA of the CDR3 is TGCAGCGTTGAATCCTCGCGGGAAGCCAACGTCCTGACTTTC. This sequence encodes CSVESSREANVLTF. This rearrangement joins TRBV29-1 to TRBJ2-6, with TRBD2 as a possible D gene (6 bases). The germline V gene has CDR1 SQVTM and CDR2 ANQGSEA. V was trimmed by 2 bases and J by 7 bases, leaving 12 bases between them. The CDR3 totals 14 residues.

This clone has a single count. The chain uses TRBV2 and TRBJ2-7, with D possibly TRBD1 on 5 matching bases. Germline V CDR1 and CDR2: SNHLY, FYNNEI. Trimming stripped 1 base from V and 4 bases from J, with 11 bases between. The length of the CDR3 is 14 residues. The CDR3 DNA follows: TGTGCCAGCAGTGAAGACAGGTTTTGGTACGAGCAGTACTTC. Translating it yields CASSEDRFWYEQYF.

V and J are TRBV29-1 and TRBJ1-2, with TRBD1 matching 9 bases. CDR3 length: 15 residues. The J segment lost 1 base and the V segment lost 2 bases, leaving 5 bases of the junction unmatched. Germline V gene lookup returns CDR1 SQVTM and CDR2 ANQGSEA. The CDR3 sequence is CSVEMGQGINYGYTF. CDR3 nucleotide sequence: TGCAGCGTTGAAATGGGACAGGGCATTAACTATGGCTACACCTTC.

This chain joins TRBV7-2 and TRBJ1-2, with D tentatively TRBD1 (5 bases). Trimming took 4 bases from V and 9 from J, leaving 15 bases between them. Per the germline V gene, CDR1 is SGHTA and CDR2 is FQGNSA. The CDR3 length is 13 residues. CDR3 DNA: TGTGCCAGCAGCTCCGGGACCGTCCAGAGCTACACCTTC. Residues: CASSSGTVQSYTF.

The chain uses TRBV4-3 and TRBJ2-5; TRBD1 matches at 7 bases. This CDR3 contains 16 residues. Germline assignment: CDR1 LGHNA and CDR2 YSLEER. V shed 6 bases and J 4 bases; nucleotides not matched to a gene: 14. The CDR3 bases are TGCGCCAGCAGTCGTGACAGGGCCGGTTGGGGAGAGACCCAGTACTTC. This sequence encodes CASSRDRAGWGETQYF.